A selection of T cell receptor beta chains follows, all from one sample in a study of T cell responses to AZD1222 COVID-19 vaccine. Only in-frame clones appear in the TCRdb table, and some are missing; sequencing was by immunoSEQ multiplex PCR. This table has about 94,000 clones, roughly 84% appearing once. The sequenced sample was peripheral blood, obtained on day 0 of AZD1222 vaccination. These TCRs come from an adult in good health. Each CDR3 is given with its conserved first and last residue. Each record gives: CDR3 protein, CDR3 DNA, clone size, D gene, V gene, J gene. D genes are given only for firm matches. Clone sizes are given selectively: once, few, many, or a class where the clone is expanded.

CDR3 protein: CASSLDLGFNQPQHF
CDR3 DNA: TGTGCCAGCAGCTTAGATCTTGGCTTCAATCAGCCCCAGCATTTT
clone size: .
D gene: .
V gene: TRBV11-2
J gene: TRBJ1-5

CDR3 protein: CASSLAGGDSYEQYF
CDR3 DNA: TGCGCCAGCAGCTTGGCCGGGGGGGACTCCTACGAGCAGTACTTC
clone size: .
D gene: TRBD2
V gene: TRBV5-1
J gene: TRBJ2-7

CDR3 protein: CASSSDRGAYNEQFF
CDR3 DNA: TGTGCCAGCAGCTCGGACAGGGGGGCCTACAATGAGCAGTTCTTC
clone size: .
D gene: TRBD1
V gene: TRBV7-2
J gene: TRBJ2-1

CDR3 protein: CASSRGGQGSEKLFF
CDR3 DNA: TGTGCCAGCAGCCGCGGGGGACAGGGAAGTGAAAAACTGTTTTTT
clone size: few
D gene: TRBD1
V gene: TRBV7-2
J gene: TRBJ1-4

CDR3 protein: CSASGLAGGPTSYNEQFF
CDR3 DNA: TGCAGTGCTAGTGGACTAGCGGGGGGCCCAACCTCCTACAATGAGCAGTTCTTC
clone size: .
D gene: TRBD2
V gene: TRBV20-1
J gene: TRBJ2-1

CDR3 protein: CASSRGTGNTEAFF
CDR3 DNA: TGCGCCAGCAGTCGAGGGACGGGTAACACTGAAGCTTTCTTT
clone size: .
D gene: .
V gene: TRBV5-1
J gene: TRBJ1-1

CDR3 protein: CASTRTGTGGGYTF
CDR3 DNA: TGTGCCAGCACTCGGACAGGCACAGGAGGTGGCTACACCTTC
clone size: .
D gene: TRBD1
V gene: TRBV6-5
J gene: TRBJ1-2

CDR3 protein: CASSPQGDTEAFF
CDR3 DNA: TGTGCCAGCTCACCACAGGGAGACACTGAAGCTTTCTTT
clone size: once
D gene: .
V gene: TRBV18
J gene: TRBJ1-1

CDR3 protein: CASSQDPSRSTDTQYF
CDR3 DNA: TGTGCCAGCAGCCAAGATCCGTCACGGAGCACAGATACGCAGTATTTT
clone size: .
D gene: .
V gene: TRBV4-2
J gene: TRBJ2-3

CDR3 protein: CASRVWKPTYEQYF
CDR3 DNA: TGTGCCAGCAGAGTCTGGAAACCTACCTACGAGCAGTACTTC
clone size: .
D gene: .
V gene: TRBV7-9
J gene: TRBJ2-7

CDR3 protein: CASSQGTGYQNSPLHF
CDR3 DNA: TGCGCCAGCAGCCAAGGGACAGGGTATCAGAATTCACCCCTCCACTTT
clone size: .
D gene: TRBD1
V gene: TRBV4-3
J gene: TRBJ1-6

CDR3 protein: CASSYALAGGMETQYF
CDR3 DNA: TGTGCCAGCAGTTACGCCCTAGCGGGGGGGATGGAGACCCAGTACTTC
clone size: .
D gene: TRBD2
V gene: TRBV6-2/TRBV6-3
J gene: TRBJ2-5

CDR3 protein: CASSQGGLVSETQYF
CDR3 DNA: TGCGCCAGCAGCCAGGGCGGACTAGTCTCAGAGACCCAGTACTTC
clone size: .
D gene: TRBD2
V gene: TRBV4-1
J gene: TRBJ2-5

CDR3 protein: CASSSGHVTEAFF
CDR3 DNA: TGTGCCAGCAGCTCTGGACACGTCACTGAAGCTTTCTTT
clone size: .
D gene: .
V gene: TRBV7-8
J gene: TRBJ1-1

CDR3 protein: CASSPGIIRSRGDTQYF
CDR3 DNA: TGTGCCAGCTCACCAGGGATAATACGGTCGCGGGGTGATACGCAGTATTTT
clone size: .
D gene: .
V gene: TRBV18
J gene: TRBJ2-3

CDR3 protein: CASGFHEGNQPQHF
CDR3 DNA: TGTGCTAGTGGTTTCCACGAGGGCAATCAGCCCCAGCATTTT
clone size: .
D gene: .
V gene: TRBV12-5
J gene: TRBJ1-5

CDR3 protein: CATLKGGYTEAFF
CDR3 DNA: TGTGCCACTCTCAAAGGGGGTTACACTGAAGCTTTCTTT
clone size: .
D gene: .
V gene: TRBV6-4
J gene: TRBJ1-1

CDR3 protein: CAWRRQSVNTEAFF
CDR3 DNA: TGTGCCTGGCGCCGCCAATCAGTGAACACTGAAGCTTTCTTT
clone size: .
D gene: .
V gene: TRBV30
J gene: TRBJ1-1

CDR3 protein: CASNLMGNTEAFF
CDR3 DNA: TGCGCCAGCAACCTAATGGGGAACACTGAAGCTTTCTTT
clone size: .
D gene: .
V gene: TRBV10-2
J gene: TRBJ1-1

CDR3 protein: CASRGQTNYGYTF
CDR3 DNA: TGTGCCAGTAGAGGACAGACTAACTATGGCTACACCTTC
clone size: .
D gene: .
V gene: TRBV19
J gene: TRBJ1-2

CDR3 protein: CASSFQRGTPYEQYF
CDR3 DNA: TGTGCCAGCAGCTTCCAGCGGGGGACCCCCTACGAGCAGTACTTC
clone size: .
D gene: TRBD2
V gene: TRBV5-4
J gene: TRBJ2-7

CDR3 protein: CASSKELDSPLHF
CDR3 DNA: TGTGCCAGCAGCAAGGAGTTGGATTCACCCCTCCACTTT
clone size: few
D gene: .
V gene: TRBV21-1
J gene: TRBJ1-6

CDR3 protein: CATSDDSLQGPPNSPLHF
CDR3 DNA: TGTGCCACCAGTGATGATTCCCTACAGGGGCCACCAAATTCACCCCTCCACTTT
clone size: .
D gene: TRBD1
V gene: TRBV24-1
J gene: TRBJ1-6

CDR3 protein: CASSLLDRGGGNEQFF
CDR3 DNA: TGTGCCAGCAGTTTACTGGACAGGGGAGGTGGCAATGAGCAGTTCTTC
clone size: .
D gene: TRBD1
V gene: TRBV28
J gene: TRBJ2-1

CDR3 protein: CASSISVRRAADTEAFF
CDR3 DNA: TGTGCCAGTAGTATATCGGTCCGGAGGGCGGCGGACACTGAAGCTTTCTTT
clone size: .
D gene: .
V gene: TRBV19
J gene: TRBJ1-1

CDR3 protein: CASSPSVAGGEQFF
CDR3 DNA: TGTGCCAGCAGCCCCTCGGTAGCGGGGGGTGAGCAGTTCTTC
clone size: .
D gene: TRBD2
V gene: TRBV7-3
J gene: TRBJ2-1

CDR3 protein: CASRRDTEAFF
CDR3 DNA: TGTGCCAGCAGGAGGGACACTGAAGCTTTCTTT
clone size: .
D gene: .
V gene: TRBV6-5
J gene: TRBJ1-1

CDR3 protein: CASSLGGSFYF
CDR3 DNA: TGTGCCAGCAGCCTTGGGGGCAGTTTTTATTTT
clone size: .
D gene: .
V gene: TRBV5-4
J gene: TRBJ2-3

CDR3 protein: CASSEAAGGAEYF
CDR3 DNA: TGTGCCAGCAGTGAAGCGGCAGGGGGCGCTGAGTACTTC
clone size: .
D gene: TRBD1
V gene: TRBV2
J gene: TRBJ2-7